These 24 T cell receptor beta chains share one sample of origin, sequenced in a study of T cells in narcolepsy. Assay used: immunoSEQ multiplex PCR; TCRdb lists only in-frame clones, some missing. This sample has tens of thousands of clones, with 83% found just once. The sequenced sample was CD45RA- memory CD4+ T cells from PBMCs. These receptors came from a human donor with narcolepsy.

This chain uses TRBV6-1 with TRBJ1-2; 8 nucleotides line up with TRBD1. This CDR3 contains 14 residues. Per the germline V gene, CDR1 is MNHNS and CDR2 is SASEGT. J was trimmed by 0 bases and V by 7 bases; bases with no gene match: 4. The CDR3 loop reads CASTNRGANYGYTF. The CDR3 coding sequence is TGTGCCAGCACGAACAGGGGGGCTAACTATGGCTACACCTTC.

As regards this clone: Germline and junction disagree at one end, which may indicate a read error. This chain connects TRBV19 to TRBJ2-1; D is tentatively TRBD1 or TRBD2 (5 bases each). Germline V CDR1 and CDR2: LNHDA, SQIVND (reference sequence). CDR3 size: 14 residues. The CDR3 sequence: CASSRLAQDKEQFF. The CDR3 DNA reads as TGTGCCAGTAGTAGGCTAGCCCAGGACAAGGAGCAGTTCTTC.

The chain is built from TRBV7-3 and TRBJ2-5; 7 nucleotides match TRBD2. V was pared by 4 bases and J by 2 bases, with 4 bases of the junction left unmatched. CDR3 length: 14 residues. CDR1 SGHTA and CDR2 FQGTGA come from the germline V gene. The CDR3 loop reads CASSYRGGQETQYF. Here the CDR3 DNA reads TGTGCCAGCAGCTATCGCGGGGGACAAGAGACCCAGTACTTC.

CDR3 residues: CASSPSGSTYGYTF. In nucleotides, the CDR3 is TGTGCCAGCAGCCCATCAGGCAGTACCTATGGCTACACCTTC. The chain is built from TRBV11-2 and TRBJ1-2; D ambiguous. In germline, CDR1 is SGHAT, CDR2 FQNNGV. This CDR3 has 14 residues. Between the trimmed V and J ends, which lost 5 bases and 4 bases, there was a span of 14 bases.

The chain joins TRBV11-1 to TRBJ2-7; 10 bases map to TRBD1. J lost 3 bases, V lost 4 bases, and 6 bases had no gene match. Germline loops: CDR1 SGHAT, CDR2 FQDESV (reference sequence). The CDR3 is made up of 15 amino acids. The CDR3 region has the DNA TGTGCCAGCAGCTCGGGACAGGGGATGTACTACGAGCAGTACTTC. The encoded protein is CASSSGQGMYYEQYF.

The chain joins TRBV21-1 to TRBJ1-6; the table's D gene call, TRBD1, was not cross checked with the DNA. TRBV21-1 is tagged as a pseudogene. This CDR3 is built from 17 residues. The CDR3: CASSKTGRRQRHSPLHF. The DNA of the CDR3 is TGTGCCAGCAGCAAAACGGGTCGGAGACAGAGGCATTCACCCCTCCACTTT.

The chain employs TRBV4-3 and TRBJ2-7, with D possibly TRBD2 on 7 matching bases. The CDR3 has 14 amino acids. V lost 0 bases to trimming and J lost 7 bases, with 13 bases between them. Germline assignment: CDR1 LGHNA and CDR2 YSLEER. The CDR3 spells CASSQDYGGREQYF. The CDR3 DNA reads as TGCGCCAGCAGCCAAGATTACGGGGGGCGGGAGCAGTACTTC.

This chain links TRBV7-9 with TRBJ2-5, with TRBD1 matching over 8 bases. The last part of the DNA fits TRBJ2-7 better; the J call may be wrong. CDR1 is SEHNR and CDR2 is FQNEAQ in the germline V gene (reference sequence). The CDR3 spans 15 residues. The CDR3 DNA reads TGTGCCAGCAGCGCCCGGACAGGGAGCTCCTACGAGCAGTACTTC. It codes for CASSARTGSSYEQYF.

This clone was observed once. V and J are TRBV6-5 and TRBJ2-3, with D hard to call. The CDR3 covers 11 residues. V was pared by 5 bases and J by 3 bases, with 3 bases between. CDR1 and CDR2 (germline): MNHEY, SVGAGI. The CDR3 loop is CASSRTDTQYF. The CDR3 DNA reads as TGTGCCAGCAGTAGAACAGATACGCAGTATTTT.

This rearrangement joins TRBV5-1 to TRBJ1-2; 9 bases are shared with TRBD1. The CDR3 contains 15 residues. The germline V gene encodes CDR1 SGHRS and CDR2 YFSETQ. With 0 bases clipped from V and 2 bases from J, the junction kept 2 bases outside the gene matches. The CDR3, as DNA: TGCGCCAGCAGCTTGGGGGACAGGGAGAACTATGGCTACACCTTC. Protein product: CASSLGDRENYGYTF.

V and J are TRBV7-6 and TRBJ2-5; a weak D match, TRBD1 (6 bases). The assigned J gene may be wrong: the sequence end matches TRBJ2-7 better. Per the germline V gene, CDR1 is SGHVS and CDR2 is FNYEAQ. This CDR3 has 13 amino acids. The CDR3, as DNA: TGTGCCAGCAGCATGGGACATAACTACGAGCAGTACTTC. Translated: CASSMGHNYEQYF.

The chain links TRBV6-5 to TRBJ1-1, with 10 positions matching TRBD1. V dropped 5 bases and J dropped 5; count of bases not matched to a gene: 5. Germline CDR1 MNHEY, CDR2 SVGAGI. The CDR3 length is 14 residues. CDR3 nucleotide sequence: TGTGCCAGCAGTCCCGACAGGGGGCGGACTGAAGCTTTCTTT. As protein: CASSPDRGRTEAFF.

The chain employs TRBV5-1 and TRBJ2-6; D unresolved. CDR3 size: 14 residues. The V and J ends lost 4 bases and 0 bases respectively, with 5 bases between them. The V gene's germline CDR1 is SGHRS and CDR2 YFSETQ. The CDR3 sequence is CASSESSGANVLTF. The DNA of the CDR3 is TGCGCCAGCAGCGAGAGCTCTGGGGCCAACGTCCTGACTTTC.

This rearrangement joins TRBV4-3 to TRBJ2-7; 8 bases are shared with TRBD1. CDR3 length: 17 residues. The germline V gene has CDR1 LGHNA and CDR2 YSLEER. After removal of 0 bases from V and 7 bases from J, the junction contained 14 bases not matched to a gene. The DNA for the CDR3 is TGCGCCAGCAGCCAAGATGCGGGACAGGCTGCTGGGGAGGAGCAGTACTTC. This translates into CASSQDAGQAAGEEQYF.

The chain links TRBV2 to TRBJ1-2, with a tentative D call TRBD1 (6 bases). Germline V gene lookup returns CDR1 SNHLY and CDR2 FYNNEI. The CDR3 spans 11 residues. V lost 8 bases, J lost 12 bases, and 16 bases lay in between. CDR3 coding DNA: TGTGCCAGCGGGAGGGGGGGCCTCCACACCTTC. Residues: CASGRGGLHTF. The full variable domain, rest sourced from reference TRBV2 and TRBJ1-2, is EPEVTQTPSHQVTQMGQEVILRCVPISNHLYFYWYRQILGQKVEFLVSFYNNEISEKSEIFDDQFSVERPDGSNFTLKIRSTKLEDSAMYFCASGRGGLHTFGSGTRLTVV.

On this clone itself: Germline and junction disagree at one end, which may indicate a read error. At the DNA level, this CDR3 is encoded by other sequences in the same sample as well. The chain uses TRBV15 and TRBJ1-6; 9 bases agree with TRBD1. The CDR3 extends over 16 amino acids. From germline, CDR1 is LNHNV and CDR2 YYDKDF (reference sequence). In DNA, the CDR3 is TGCGCCACCAGCTCGATACAGGGGGCAGTAATTTCACCCCTCCACTTT. It translates to CATSSIQGAVISPLHF.

The chain uses TRBV5-1 and TRBJ1-2; D ambiguous. CDR3 length: 13 amino acids. V was trimmed by 0 bases and J by 4 bases, leaving 7 bases between them. CDR1 is SGHRS, CDR2 YFSETQ, per germline. CDR3 sequence: CASSLELAYGYTF. CDR3 nucleotide sequence: TGCGCCAGCAGCTTGGAATTAGCCTATGGCTACACCTTC.

Note on this clone: The identical CDR3 is also encoded by other nucleotide sequences in the sample. The gene calls are TRBV19 and TRBJ1-2; D may be TRBD1 (6 bases). The CDR3 consists of 15 residues. The ends were cut back, 8 bases at V and 1 base at J, with 17 bases in the middle. Germline CDR1 is LNHDA and CDR2 is SQIVND (reference sequence). DNA of the CDR3: TGTGCCAGTGGGGGGGGCCGTCGGTATAACTATGGCTACACCTTC. It encodes CASGGGRRYNYGYTF.

The chain joins TRBV10-3 to TRBJ2-2; the match to TRBD1 covers 9 bases. V dropped 7 bases and J dropped 0; count of bases not matched to a gene: 6. Germline CDR1 is ENHRY and CDR2 is SYGVKD. This CDR3 comprises 16 residues. CDR3 sequence: CAIKEGQGANTGELFF. DNA for the CDR3: TGTGCCATCAAGGAGGGACAGGGCGCGAACACCGGGGAGCTGTTTTTT.

Worth noting for this clone: An end of the junction does not agree with germline; a read error may underlie this. The chain carries TRBV4-3 and TRBJ2-1; perhaps D is TRBD1 or TRBD2 (7 bases each). The CDR3 sequence is 16 residues long. The germline V gene has CDR1 LGHNA and CDR2 YSLEER. CDR3 nucleotides: TGCGCCAGCAGCCAAGATCAGGGGGGGGCGTACAATCAGCAGTTCTTC. Its protein product is CASSQDQGGAYNQQFF.

The V and J genes are TRBV30 and TRBJ1-1, with TRBD1 matching over 7 bases. The J segment lost 4 bases and the V segment lost 2 bases, leaving 7 bases of the junction unmatched. Germline-derived CDR1 and CDR2 are GTSNPN and SVGIG (reference sequence). CDR3 length: 14 amino acids. This chain's CDR3 is CAWSYRTGATEAFF. The CDR3 DNA follows: TGTGCCTGGAGTTACCGAACAGGGGCCACTGAAGCTTTCTTT.

The chain joins TRBV6-5 to TRBJ2-3, with D tentatively TRBD2 (5 bases). Germline V gene data show CDR1 as MNHEY and CDR2 as SVGAGI. The V end lost 10 bases, the J end lost 1 base, and 18 bases lay between the germline ends. CDR3 length: 15 amino acids. CDR3 coding DNA: TGTGCCACCACCCCAGGAAAAGCGGGCACAGATACGCAGTATTTT. Amino acids: CATTPGKAGTDTQYF.

The chain employs TRBV4-1 and TRBJ1-5; 7 positions match TRBD1. V dropped 0 bases and J dropped 6; count of bases not matched to a gene: 5. CDR3 size: 15 residues. The germline V gene has CDR1 MGHRA and CDR2 YSYEKL. The CDR3 loop is CASSQDGRGLQPQHF. The CDR3 DNA reads TGCGCCAGCAGCCAAGACGGAAGGGGGCTTCAGCCCCAGCATTTT.

This clone has a single count. For the CDR3, the DNA is TGTGCCAGCAGCCACGTCGGCGGGGAGCAGTACTTC. It is translated as CASSHVGGEQYF. V usage is TRBV7-9 and J usage is TRBJ2-7; D perhaps matches TRBD2 (5 bases). V lost 5 bases and J lost 7, with 12 bases in between. The CDR3 loop spans 12 amino acids. Germline V CDR1 and CDR2: SEHNR, FQNEAQ (reference sequence).